This T cell receptor beta chain was recovered during a study of OX40 agonist ivuxolimab in advanced cancers. The CDR3 is 19 residues long. V dropped 5 bases and J dropped 1; count of bases not matched to a gene: 14. Germline V gives CDR1 PRHDT, CDR2 FYEKMQ (reference sequence). Assay: immunoSEQ multiplex PCR; the TCRdb copy retains only in-frame clones and omits some. This table has 60,000 to 95,000 clones, about 85% appearing once. The receptor was derived from an adult with an advanced solid tumor such as melanoma, head and neck, liver or kidney cancer. J is TRBJ2-6 and V is TRBV13; 7 bases are a match to TRBD1. This specimen was CD4+ or CD8+ T cells sorted from blood, taken in a trial of the OX40 agonist ivuxolimab. This CDR3 reads CASSLIRQGSWSGANVLTF. CDR3 DNA sequence: TGTGCCAGCAGCCTTATCCGACAGGGATCGTGGTCTGGGGCCAACGTCCTGACTTTC.